This T cell receptor beta chain was retrieved from a study of blood T cell repertoires in COVID-19. Study information: There were acute and convalescent COVID-19 samples, and they came from the United States, Italy and Spain.

In its sample, this clone was seen once. The same CDR3 arises from other DNA sequences in this sample as well. Profiling relied on immunoSEQ multiplex PCR, and the TCRdb table lists in-frame clones only, not all of them. The sample shows 120,000 or so clones, around 82% of them seen only once. The ends were cut back, 0 bases at V and 4 bases at J, with 10 bases in the middle. The CDR3 has 14 amino acids. The V gene's germline CDR1 is SGDLS and CDR2 YYNGEE. The sample comprised peripheral blood. The TCR was taken from an elderly man with active or convalescent COVID-19. The chain has TRBV9 and TRBJ1-2; possible D gene TRBD1, 6 bases. CDR3 nucleotide sequence: TGTGCCAGCAGCGTAGGTCAGGGGACCTATGGCTACACCTTC. Encoded protein: CASSVGQGTYGYTF.